The clone carrying this T cell receptor beta chain was counted only a few times. These data are taken from a study of blood T cell repertoires in COVID-19. The CDR3 sequence is 13 residues long. Per germline, CDR1 GTSNPN and CDR2 SVGIG (reference sequence). The V and J ends lost 0 bases and 1 base respectively, with 7 bases between them. Some clones are missing from TCRdb's copy, which holds only in-frame ones; the method was immunoSEQ multiplex PCR. This sample has 170,000 or so clones, with 75% to 90% found just once. Sequencing was carried out using PBMCs or T cells enriched from blood (not recorded which). V is TRBV30 and J is TRBJ2-7; D not resolved. This clonotype was obtained from a man aged 35 to 55 who had recovered from COVID-19. The CDR3 DNA reads as TGTGCCTGGAGTGTCGGGTGGTCCTACGAGCAGTACTTC. Protein product: CAWSVGWSYEQYF.